This TCR beta chain was documented in a study of CD4 and CD8 cells across lung adenocarcinoma regions. This clonotype was found many times. This CDR3 is built from 15 residues. Germline V lookup: CDR1 SGHAT, CDR2 FQNNGV. J was trimmed by 4 bases and V by 0 bases; bases with no gene match: 1. Using its own MiXCR run on the PCR reads, TCRdb lists one record per CDR3 protein. The profile shows fewer than 30,000 distinct CDR3 sequences, 40% to 50% of them singletons. The sequence was collected from a male donor with lung adenocarcinoma. The CD4 and CD8 labels of this study may be unreliable. The sample was CD8+ T cells from the center of a lung tumor. The chain couples TRBV11-2 to TRBJ2-3; 10 nucleotides line up with TRBD1. CDR3 sequence reads: CASSLEGTGADTQYF. For the CDR3, the DNA is TGTGCCAGCAGCTTAGAAGGGACAGGGGCAGATACGCAGTATTTT.